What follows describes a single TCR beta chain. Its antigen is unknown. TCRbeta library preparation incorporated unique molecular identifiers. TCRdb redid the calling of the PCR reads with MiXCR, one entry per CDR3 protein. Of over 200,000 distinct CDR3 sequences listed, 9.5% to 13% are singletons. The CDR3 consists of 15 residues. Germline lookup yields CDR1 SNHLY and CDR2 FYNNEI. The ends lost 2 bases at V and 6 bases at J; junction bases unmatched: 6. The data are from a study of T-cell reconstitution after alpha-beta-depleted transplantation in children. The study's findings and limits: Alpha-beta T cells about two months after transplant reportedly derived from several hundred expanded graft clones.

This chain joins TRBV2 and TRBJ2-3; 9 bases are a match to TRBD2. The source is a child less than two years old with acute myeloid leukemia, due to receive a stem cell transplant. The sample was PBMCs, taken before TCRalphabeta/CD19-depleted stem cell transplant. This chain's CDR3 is CASSEPALAGDTQYF. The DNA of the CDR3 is TGTGCCAGCAGTGAACCGGCACTAGCGGGCGATACGCAGTATTTT.